This T cell receptor (beta chain) was recovered during a study of post-analysis software for immune sequencing data. Study findings and constraints: Batch-matched samples strongly co-clustered by F measure. Multiple sclerosis was associated with a significant reduction in normalized Chao1 diversity relative to controls. Compared with controls, patients had more of roughly five TRBV segments, including TRBV5-6, TRBV5-1 and TRBV20-1.

The length of the CDR3 is 17 residues. Trimming removed 2 bases from V and 5 bases from J, with 19 bases in between. The V gene's germline CDR1 is LNHNV and CDR2 YYDKDF (reference sequence). A word on this clonotype: Its target is unknown.

The TCR beta cDNA libraries carried unique molecular identifiers. From the PCR reads, TCRdb called clonotypes with MiXCR, one entry per CDR3 protein. The table shows roughly 800,000 distinct CDR3 sequences, with just over 45% occurring only once. The chain joins TRBV15 to TRBJ2-1, with D tentatively TRBD1 or TRBD2 (6 bases each). The sample was blood. This TCR derives from a girl between 5 and 17 years old with multiple sclerosis. The CDR3 region is CATSRLGGGIPNNEQFF. CDR3 in DNA: TGTGCCACCAGCAGATTGGGGGGCGGGATCCCCAACAATGAGCAGTTCTTC. Variable domain in full (rest from reference TRBV15 and TRBJ2-1): DAMVIQNPRYQVTQFGKPVTLSCSQTLNHNVMYWYQQKSSQAPKLLFHYYDKDFNNEADTPDNFQSRRPNTSFCFLDIRSPGLGDTAMYLCATSRLGGGIPNNEQFFGPGTRLTVL.